This T cell receptor beta chain originates from a study of cytotoxic CD8 clonotypes in ibrutinib-treated CLL. Background on the study: Results showed around 25 partial and 2 complete responses; following median 68 months, around 14 remained remitted, about twelve advanced.

Study conclusions and caveats: Treatment left the uncommon public clonotypes either contracted or stable in frequency.

Depth targeted 1 in 200,000 to 1 in 1 million T cells, averaging around 10x coverage per clonotype. Measured with immunoSEQ multiplex PCR; TCRdb has only the in-frame clones, and not every one. This table holds 150,000 or so clones, approximately 80% found once. This clone was found a few times. Its matching antigen is unknown. Source: PBMCs, taken after 12 months of ibrutinib treatment. The clonotype originates from a human donor with chronic lymphocytic leukemia.

The CDR3 loop reads CASRRQGGAGGYTF. Here the CDR3 DNA reads TGTGCCAGCAGAAGACAGGGCGGTGCTGGGGGCTACACCTTC. The rearrangement links TRBV6-1 to TRBJ1-2; 7 nucleotides agree with TRBD1. The CDR3 spans 14 residues. The germline CDR1 and CDR2 sequences are MNHNS and SASEGT. The V and J ends lost 6 bases and 8 bases, in that order; junction bases with no gene match: 12.